One sample yielded the 23 T cell receptor beta chains listed below, sequenced in a study of cytomegalovirus exposure and HLA in healthy donors. PCR involved 60 Vbeta and 13 Jbeta primers. Produced via immunoSEQ multiplex PCR; TCRdb's table is partial and in-frame only. The sample lists approximately 120,000 clones; 69% were seen once. The sequenced sample consisted of PBMCs. These TCRs come from a woman in her seventies in good health and CMV-seropositive.

The rearrangement links TRBV5-4 to TRBJ2-3, with a possible D match to TRBD2 (7 bases). The CDR3 runs 15 residues. Trimming removed 2 bases from V and 3 bases from J, with 13 bases in between. Germline values: CDR1 SGHNT, CDR2 YYREEE (reference sequence). Here the CDR3 reads CASSFGGAGTDTQYF. The DNA of the CDR3 is TGTGCCAGCAGCTTTGGGGGGGCGGGGACAGATACGCAGTATTTT.

The chain uses TRBV5-1 and TRBJ2-2; 12 nucleotides agree with TRBD2. Per germline, CDR1 SGHRS and CDR2 YFSETQ. This CDR3 comprises 17 residues. Trimming cost V 4 bases and J 2 bases; bases outside gene matches: 6. CDR3 amino acids: CASSARTSGTNTGELFF. CDR3 sequence (DNA): TGCGCCAGCAGCGCCAGGACTAGCGGGACCAACACCGGGGAGCTGTTTTTT.

The chain combines TRBV11-2 with TRBJ2-7; maybe TRBD1 (5 bases). V lost 3 bases and J lost 11, with 20 bases in between. The CDR3 covers 14 residues. CDR1 is SGHAT, CDR2 FQNNGV, per germline. The CDR3 DNA sequence: TGTGCCAGCAGCTTGTCTGACAGCAGGAATAGGGAGTACTTC. Protein sequence: CASSLSDSRNREYF.

V is TRBV4-2 and J is TRBJ1-6; D remains unclear. Trimming removed 0 bases from V and 0 bases from J, with 9 bases in between. Germline lookup yields CDR1 LGHNA and CDR2 YNFKEQ. This CDR3 region has 17 residues. The CDR3 sequence: CASSQELLSSYNSPLHF. CDR3 DNA: TGTGCCAGCAGCCAAGAATTGCTGAGCTCCTATAATTCACCCCTCCACTTT.

The chain uses TRBV29-1 and TRBJ2-5; 7 nucleotides match TRBD1. The DNA end is a closer match to TRBJ2-7, so the J assignment may be wrong. This CDR3 has 15 residues. Per germline, CDR1 SQVTM and CDR2 ANQGSEA. In DNA form, the CDR3 reads TGCAGCGTTGAAAGTGGGACAGCGAGCTCCTACGAGCAGTACTTC. This encodes CSVESGTASSYEQYF.

V is TRBV19 and J is TRBJ2-7; 8 bases align to TRBD1. Germline values: CDR1 LNHDA, CDR2 SQIVND (reference sequence). Germline trimming cut 3 bases from V and 2 bases from J; bases unmatched to any gene: 9. This CDR3 is 16 amino acids long. CDR3: CASSIGGTGKPYEQYF. In DNA, the CDR3 is TGTGCCAGTAGTATTGGCGGGACAGGAAAGCCCTACGAGCAGTACTTC.

Judged by abundance, this clone is medium-sized. This sequence joins TRBV19 and TRBJ2-1, with 7 bases aligning to TRBD1. Germline V gene data show CDR1 as LNHDA and CDR2 as SQIVND (reference sequence). The CDR3 sequence is 12 residues long. The trim removed 7 bases at V and 5 bases at J, leaving 2 bases unmatched. The CDR3: CASTGTDNEQFF. As DNA, the CDR3 is TGTGCCAGTACCGGGACAGACAATGAGCAGTTCTTC.

This chain connects TRBV6-5 to TRBJ2-1; weak D call: TRBD2 (6 bases). The CDR3 runs to 14 residues. V lost 7 bases and J 6 bases, leaving 16 bases between the germline ends. Germline-derived CDR1 and CDR2 are MNHEY and SVGAGI. The CDR3: CASTPGLNSNEQFF. CDR3 sequence (DNA): TGTGCCAGCACCCCGGGACTTAATTCCAATGAGCAGTTCTTC.

V gene TRBV25-1 combines with J gene TRBJ2-5, with D uncertain. This CDR3 contains 14 residues. Deletions cut 1 base from V and 5 bases from J, with 11 bases between. CDR1 is MGHDK and CDR2 is SYGVNS in the germline V gene. This CDR3 is CASSEWSLGETQYF. Here the CDR3 DNA reads TGTGCCAGCAGTGAATGGAGCCTCGGGGAGACCCAGTACTTC.

This clone was seen a single time. The gene calls are TRBV19 and TRBJ1-2; possible D gene TRBD1, 6 bases. The germline gives CDR1 LNHDA, CDR2 SQIVND (reference sequence). This CDR3 is built from 11 residues. V was cut by 7 bases and J by 5 bases, with 8 bases left in between. CDR3 nucleotide sequence: TGTGCCAGTACAGGGGATTATGGCTACACCTTC. This translates into CASTGDYGYTF.

This rearrangement joins TRBV6-1 to TRBJ1-5; tentative D call: TRBD1 (5 bases). CDR1 is MNHNS, CDR2 SASEGT, per germline. The CDR3 spans 16 residues. V lost 0 bases to trimming and J lost 0 bases, with 9 bases between them. DNA of the CDR3: TGTGCCAGCAGTGAAGCGGGGCAGAGTAGCAATCAGCCCCAGCATTTT. As protein: CASSEAGQSSNQPQHF.

The chain is built from TRBV29-1 and TRBJ1-3, with a tentative D call TRBD1 (5 bases). The CDR3 is made up of 13 amino acids. V lost 6 bases and J lost 0, with 9 bases in between. Germline values: CDR1 SQVTM, CDR2 ANQGSEA. CDR3 coding DNA: TGCAGCGTAGACAGTCACTCTGGAAACACCATATATTTT. The encoded protein is CSVDSHSGNTIYF.

The chain couples TRBV2 to TRBJ1-2; 10 bases fit TRBD1. Germline CDR1 reads SNHLY; CDR2 reads FYNNEI. The V gene end was trimmed by 6 bases and the J gene end by 8 bases; junction bases not matched to a gene: 9. The CDR3 is 14 amino acids. CDR3: CASSLTGGGIGYTF. In nucleotides, the CDR3 is TGTGCCAGCAGCCTGACAGGGGGCGGGATAGGCTACACCTTC. The variable domain in full, with the rest retrieved from reference TRBV2 and TRBJ1-2, is EPEVTQTPSHQVTQMGQEVILRCVPISNHLYFYWYRQILGQKVEFLVSFYNNEISEKSEIFDDQFSVERPDGSNFTLKIRSTKLEDSAMYFCASSLTGGGIGYTFGSGTRLTVV.

CDR3 loop: CASRTGGGTAGELFF. The CDR3 DNA sequence: TGCGCCAGCAGAACAGGGGGCGGGACGGCCGGGGAGCTGTTTTTT. This chain connects TRBV10-2 to TRBJ2-2, with 9 bases aligning to TRBD1. The V and J ends lost 6 bases and 6 bases, in that order; junction bases with no gene match: 8. The CDR3 has 15 residues. The germline V gene encodes CDR1 WSHSY and CDR2 SAAADI.

This chain uses TRBV28 with TRBJ1-1; 8 bases line up with TRBD1. Germline lookup yields CDR1 MDHEN and CDR2 SYDVKM. The V gene end was trimmed by 1 base and the J gene end by 4 bases; junction bases not matched to a gene: 2. The CDR3 runs 14 residues. The CDR3 loop reads CASSLLQGATEAFF. The CDR3, as DNA: TGTGCCAGCAGTTTATTGCAGGGGGCCACTGAAGCTTTCTTT.

This clone came up once. J is TRBJ1-5 and V is TRBV4-1; D possibly corresponds to TRBD1 (5 bases). Germline CDR1 reads MGHRA; CDR2 reads YSYEKL. Trimming took off 1 base at V and 6 bases at J, with 10 bases between the two ends. There are 14 residues in the CDR3. CDR3 coding DNA: TGCGCCAGCAGCCAAGTGGGGGGAGGTCAGCCCCAGCATTTT. It encodes CASSQVGGGQPQHF.

This chain uses TRBV4-1 with TRBJ2-3, with 10 nucleotides matching TRBD1. The CDR3 is 16 residues long. After removal of 4 bases from V and 5 bases from J, the junction contained 9 bases not matched to a gene. The V gene's germline CDR1 is MGHRA and CDR2 YSYEKL. Written as DNA, the CDR3 is TGCGCCAGCAGCCCCTGGACAGGGGGGTCGATAGATACGCAGTATTTT. Its protein product is CASSPWTGGSIDTQYF.

The chain employs TRBV29-1 and TRBJ1-3; the D is unclear. Trimming pared 7 bases from V and 0 bases from J, leaving 13 bases between. Germline lookup yields CDR1 SQVTM and CDR2 ANQGSEA. The CDR3 runs 14 residues. The CDR3: CSARVESSGNTIYF. The DNA for the CDR3 is TGCAGCGCGCGGGTTGAAAGCTCTGGAAACACCATATATTTT.

The CDR3 reads CASSATDLNTGELFF. The CDR3 nucleotides read TGTGCCAGCAGCGCGACTGACCTGAACACCGGGGAGCTGTTTTTT. The genes are TRBV9 and TRBJ2-2; no clear D. The CDR3 totals 15 residues. Germline V lookup: CDR1 SGDLS, CDR2 YYNGEE. V lost 3 bases and J 1 base, leaving 10 bases between the germline ends.

The gene calls are TRBV6-5 and TRBJ2-2, with 8 bases matching TRBD1. J lost 4 bases, V lost 4 bases, and 5 bases had no gene match. The length of the CDR3 is 15 residues. Germline CDR1 is MNHEY and CDR2 is SVGAGI. CDR3 amino acids: CASSFDRGSTGELFF. The CDR3 region has the DNA TGTGCCAGCAGTTTCGACAGGGGTAGCACCGGGGAGCTGTTTTTT.

This clone was observed a few times. The chain uses TRBV6-6 and TRBJ1-5, with 11 bases matching TRBD1. CDR3 length: 16 amino acids. Unmatched junction bases numbered 6, after V lost 6 bases and J lost 2 bases. Germline CDR1 reads MNHNY; CDR2 reads SVGAGI (reference sequence). Written as DNA, the CDR3 is TGTGCCAGCAGCGACGGACAGGGGGCGGGCAATCAGCCCCAGCATTTT. This sequence encodes CASSDGQGAGNQPQHF.

The chain couples TRBV5-5 to TRBJ2-6, with TRBD1 matching over 7 bases. The ends lost 2 bases at V and 2 bases at J; junction bases unmatched: 4. CDR1 and CDR2 from the germline V gene are SGHKS and YYEKEE (reference sequence). The CDR3 runs 16 residues. CDR3 in amino acids: CASSLDRATGANVLTF. The CDR3 DNA follows: TGTGCCAGCAGCTTAGACAGGGCAACTGGGGCCAACGTCCTGACTTTC.

The J gene is TRBJ1-5, the V gene TRBV19; no definite D call. The V end lost 5 bases, the J end lost 0 bases, and 8 bases lay between the germline ends. CDR1 is LNHDA and CDR2 is SQIVND in the germline V gene (reference sequence). The CDR3 runs to 14 residues. The CDR3 DNA reads TGTGCCAGTAGTGGCGGTGTTAGCAATCAGCCCCAGCATTTT. It codes for CASSGGVSNQPQHF.